This T cell receptor (beta chain) emerged from a study of beta chain features in type 1 diabetes. This clone was observed a few times. The CDR3 length is 17 residues. V lost 3 bases and J lost 4; bases outside the gene matches: 10. The germline CDR1 and CDR2 sequences are ENHRY and SYGVKD. What was sequenced were expressed TCRB transcripts, since all of the isolated RNA had been reverse transcribed. Naive, central memory and regulatory T cell samples averaged around 3.5 million immunoSEQ reads each. The table came from immunoSEQ multiplex PCR; TCRdb's copy has only in-frame clones and leaves some out. The repertoire holds 810,000 or so clones, around a sixth seen once, with around 0.02% in the top ten.

This TCR derives from a woman younger than 35 in good health. The chain employs TRBV10-3 and TRBJ2-2, with 8 positions matching TRBD2. Input material: naive CD4+ T cells from blood. CDR3 amino acids: CAISDHAGTSGTGELFF. CDR3 bases: TGTGCCATCAGTGACCACGCCGGGACTAGTGGCACCGGGGAGCTGTTTTTT.